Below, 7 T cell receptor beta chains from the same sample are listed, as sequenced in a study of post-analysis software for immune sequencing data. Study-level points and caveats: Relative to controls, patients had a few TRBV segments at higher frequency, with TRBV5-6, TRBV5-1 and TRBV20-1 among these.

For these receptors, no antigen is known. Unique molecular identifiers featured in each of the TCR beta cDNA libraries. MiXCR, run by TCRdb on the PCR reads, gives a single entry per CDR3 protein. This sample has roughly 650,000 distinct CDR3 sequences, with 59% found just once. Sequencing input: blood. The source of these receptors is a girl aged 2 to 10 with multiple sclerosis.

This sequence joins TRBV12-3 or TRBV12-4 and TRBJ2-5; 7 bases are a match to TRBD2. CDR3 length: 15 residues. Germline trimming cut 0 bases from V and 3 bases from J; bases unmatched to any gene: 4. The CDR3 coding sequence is TGTGCCAGCAGTTTAGCGCGGGGGAATGAAGAGACCCAGTACTTC. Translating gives CASSLARGNEETQYF.

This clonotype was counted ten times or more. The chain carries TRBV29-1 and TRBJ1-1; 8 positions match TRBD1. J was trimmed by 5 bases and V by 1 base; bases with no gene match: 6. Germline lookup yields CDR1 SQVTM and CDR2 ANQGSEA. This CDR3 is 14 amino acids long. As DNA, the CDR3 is TGCAGCGTTGAAGGTGGACAGGGAAGGACTGAAGCTTTCTTT. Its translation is CSVEGGQGRTEAFF.

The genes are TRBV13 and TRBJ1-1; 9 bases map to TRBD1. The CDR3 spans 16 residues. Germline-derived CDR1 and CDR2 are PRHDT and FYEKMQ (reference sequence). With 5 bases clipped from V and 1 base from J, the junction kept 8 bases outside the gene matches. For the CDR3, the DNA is TGTGCCAGCAGCGCCGGGACAGGGCTACCGAACACTGAAGCTTTCTTT. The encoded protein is CASSAGTGLPNTEAFF.

CDR3 protein: CASSGGRGKGLYEQYF. CDR3 sequence (DNA): TGTGCCAGCTCAGGAGGGCGGGGTAAGGGACTCTACGAGCAGTACTTC. The chain has TRBV7-9 and TRBJ2-5; possible D gene TRBD2, 6 bases. The J call may be in error: the DNA end matches TRBJ2-7 better. This CDR3 has 16 residues. Germline V CDR1 and CDR2: SEHNR, FQNEAQ (reference sequence).

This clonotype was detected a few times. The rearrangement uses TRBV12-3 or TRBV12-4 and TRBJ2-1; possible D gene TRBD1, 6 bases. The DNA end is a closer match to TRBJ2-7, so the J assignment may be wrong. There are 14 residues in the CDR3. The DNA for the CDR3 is TGTGCCAGCAGTTTAGGGACAGTCTACAATGAGCAGTACTTC. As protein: CASSLGTVYNEQYF.

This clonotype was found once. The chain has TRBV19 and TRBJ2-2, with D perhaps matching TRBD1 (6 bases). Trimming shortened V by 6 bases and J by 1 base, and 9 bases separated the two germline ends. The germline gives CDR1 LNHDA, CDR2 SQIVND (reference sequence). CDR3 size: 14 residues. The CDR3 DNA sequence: TGTGCCAGTAGGCCGGACAGGAACACCGGGGAGCTGTTTTTT. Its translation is CASRPDRNTGELFF.

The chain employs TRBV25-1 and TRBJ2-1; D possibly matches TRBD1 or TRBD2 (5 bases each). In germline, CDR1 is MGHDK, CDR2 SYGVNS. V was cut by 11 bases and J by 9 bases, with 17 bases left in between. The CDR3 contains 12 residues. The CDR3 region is CAGQKWGTEQFF. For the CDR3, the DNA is TGTGCCGGCCAAAAATGGGGGACTGAGCAGTTCTTC.